These 6 T cell receptor beta chains share one sample of origin, sequenced in a study of blood T cell repertoires in COVID-19. Clones were sequenced by immunoSEQ multiplex PCR, and TCRdb holds only the in-frame ones, with some missing. Of some 130,000 clones listed, around 89% are singletons. Input material: peripheral blood. The receptors were gathered from a man in his 60s with active or convalescent COVID-19.

The CDR3 region has the DNA TGTGCCAGTAACGGGGGGGTCACAGATACGCAGTATTTT. Translated: CASNGGVTDTQYF. The rearrangement uses TRBV19 and TRBJ2-3; 8 nucleotides line up with TRBD2. The CDR3 covers 13 residues. The V gene's germline CDR1 is LNHDA and CDR2 SQIVND (reference sequence). V gave up 7 bases and J gave up 2 bases; unmatched junction bases: 2.

The V gene is TRBV24-1, the J gene TRBJ2-7; D may be TRBD1 (6 bases). V was cut by 7 bases and J by 3 bases, with 6 bases left in between. This CDR3 is 11 amino acids long. The V gene's germline CDR1 is KGHDR and CDR2 SFDVKD. CDR3 loop: CATSRGYEQYF. The CDR3 DNA sequence: TGTGCCACCAGCAGGGGCTACGAGCAGTACTTC.

V usage is TRBV18 and J usage is TRBJ1-3; perhaps TRBD1 as D (5 bases). The ends were cut back, 4 bases at V and 0 bases at J, with 19 bases in the middle. This CDR3 comprises 18 residues. From germline, CDR1 is KGHSH and CDR2 LQKENI. The CDR3 here is CASSRNRNTEVSGNTIYF. CDR3 in DNA: TGTGCCAGCTCACGAAACAGGAACACCGAGGTCTCTGGAAACACCATATATTTT.

The chain uses TRBV30 and TRBJ1-6; possibly TRBD1 for D (6 bases). The V end lost 2 bases, the J end lost 11 bases, and 16 bases lay between the germline ends. CDR1 and CDR2 from the germline V gene are GTSNPN and SVGIG (reference sequence). The CDR3 spans 14 residues. As DNA, the CDR3 is TGTGCCTGGAGTCGGACAGTCAGGAGTCCACCCCTCCACTTT. As protein: CAWSRTVRSPPLHF.

The rearrangement links TRBV18 to TRBJ2-1; TRBD2 is a possible D gene (7 bases). The CDR3 contains 15 residues. Germline V gives CDR1 KGHSH, CDR2 LQKENI. V gave up 0 bases and J gave up 2 bases, with 8 bases separating them. The CDR3 is CASSPPGGPYNEQFF. CDR3 DNA: TGTGCCAGCTCACCACCGGGGGGGCCCTACAATGAGCAGTTCTTC.

The chain employs TRBV6-5 and TRBJ2-3, with TRBD2 identical over 8 bases. Germline values: CDR1 MNHEY, CDR2 SVGAGI. The CDR3 contains 15 residues. Trimming at V came to 4 bases and at J to 2 bases, leaving 5 bases not matched to a gene. The CDR3 reads CASSSGTRNTDTQYF. DNA for the CDR3: TGTGCCAGCAGTTCGGGGACTAGAAACACAGATACGCAGTATTTT.